This entry concerns a single TCR beta chain. This entry is derived from a study of blood T cell repertoires in COVID-19. About the research overall: The analysed material was cDNA or gDNA that came from T cells, B-cell-depleted T cells, or PBMCs.

Germline-derived CDR1 and CDR2 are SNHLY and FYNNEI. With V trimmed by 1 base and J by 6 bases, 2 bases remained unmatched. The CDR3 length is 14 residues. The repertoire was sequenced with immunoSEQ multiplex PCR; TCRdb's copy has only in-frame clones and lacks some. The sample comprises about 59,000 clones, around 70% of which are singletons, and around 13% rests with the top ten. What was sequenced was peripheral blood. The chain recombines TRBV2 with TRBJ1-5; 8 bases are a match to TRBD1. The sequence was obtained from a woman in her seventies with acute or convalescent COVID-19. In DNA, the CDR3 is TGTGCCAGCAGTGAAGGGACAGGGAGTCAGCCCCAGCATTTT. Translated, it gives CASSEGTGSQPQHF.